This TCR beta chain was sequenced for a study of identical twins. Notes on the study in general: Fewer insertions were carried by abundant cord blood beta clonotypes, but none was seen in memory repertoires.

Germline CDR1 reads SNHLY; CDR2 reads FYNNEI. With V trimmed by 0 bases and J by 5 bases, 2 bases remained unmatched. The CDR3 consists of 15 residues. TCRdb itself ran the 5' RACE reads through MiXCR, one entry per CDR3 protein. The repertoire holds some 1,600,000 distinct CDR3 sequences, 25% to 35% seen once, with more than 0.25% in the top ten. This clonotype was seen a few times. Its cognate antigen is unknown. This sequence was found in a newborn girl in good health. The sample taken for sequencing was cord blood. This sequence joins TRBV2 and TRBJ2-7; 12 bases are shared with TRBD2. CDR3 nucleotides: TGTGCCAGCAGTGAAGCTAGGACTAGCGGGAACGAGCAGTACTTC. This encodes CASSEARTSGNEQYF.